The 29 T cell receptor beta chains reported below all come from one sample, sequenced in a study of cytomegalovirus exposure and HLA in healthy donors. Clones were read by immunoSEQ multiplex PCR, and TCRdb kept only the in-frame ones, dropping some. Of more than 60,000 clones listed, about 89% are singletons. Specimen: PBMCs. These receptors came from a woman under 30 in good health and CMV-seronegative.

This chain connects TRBV28 to TRBJ1-4; 9 positions agree with TRBD1. Germline CDR1 MDHEN, CDR2 SYDVKM. The CDR3 runs to 16 residues. V lost 6 bases, J lost 5 bases, and 10 bases stayed unmatched. The CDR3 protein is CASRPGQGRGNEKLFF. The CDR3 DNA reads as TGTGCCAGCAGGCCGGGACAGGGTAGGGGGAATGAAAAACTGTTTTTT.

The V call is TRBV28, the J call TRBJ1-4; TRBD1 aligns across 9 bases. Germline trimming cut 5 bases from V and 8 bases from J; bases unmatched to any gene: 12. The CDR3 consists of 16 residues. The germline gives CDR1 MDHEN, CDR2 SYDVKM. CDR3 nucleotides: TGTGCCAGCAGTCTTCCCCGGGACAGGGTTTTAGAAAAACTGTTTTTT. Translated: CASSLPRDRVLEKLFF.

The CDR3 region is CASSTGQGSVITF. The CDR3 DNA follows: TGTGCCAGTAGTACGGGACAGGGGTCGGTTATAACCTTC. The genes are TRBV19 and TRBJ1-2; the match to TRBD1 covers 10 bases. J gave up 14 bases and V 4 bases, and 10 bases lay outside the gene matches. Germline-derived CDR1 and CDR2 are LNHDA and SQIVND (reference sequence). The CDR3 is 13 residues long.

The chain couples TRBV10-3 to TRBJ1-1; D not certain. CDR3 length equals 15 residues. V was shortened by 6 bases and J by 6 bases, with 20 bases between the two germline ends. CDR1 and CDR2 from the germline V gene are ENHRY and SYGVKD. CDR3 nucleotides: TGTGCCATCAGAGTTCTGGGGTCTGTGGACTCTGAAGCTTTCTTT. Residues: CAIRVLGSVDSEAFF.

V and J are TRBV19 and TRBJ2-7, with 8 bases fitting TRBD1. J lost 6 bases, V lost 9 bases, and 7 bases had no gene match. Germline CDR1 and CDR2: LNHDA and SQIVND (reference sequence). The CDR3 runs to 12 residues. CDR3 region: CASGDRLGEQYF. In DNA form, the CDR3 reads TGTGCCAGCGGGGACAGGTTGGGCGAGCAGTACTTC. The full variable domain, completed using reference TRBV19 and TRBJ2-7, is DGGITQSPKYLFRKEGQNVTLSCEQNLNHDAMYWYRQDPGQGLRLIYYSQIVNDFQKGDIAEGYSVSREKKESFPLTVTSAQKNPTAFYLCASGDRLGEQYFGPGTRLTVT.

This chain connects TRBV5-8 to TRBJ1-5; no clear D. This CDR3 has 15 amino acids. Germline V lookup: CDR1 SGHTS, CDR2 YDEGEE. Trimming removed 2 bases at V and 0 bases at J, with 9 bases between. CDR3 coding DNA: TGTGCCAGCAGCTTCCGGGATTATAGCAATCAGCCCCAGCATTTT. It is translated as CASSFRDYSNQPQHF.

This chain joins TRBV4-2 and TRBJ1-2; perhaps TRBD1 as D (6 bases). Trimming left V 0 bases short and J 3 bases short, with 14 bases between. Germline V gene sequence: CDR1 LGHNA, CDR2 YNFKEQ. CDR3 length: 16 amino acids. CDR3 amino acids: CASSQDRDILYYGYTF. The CDR3 DNA reads TGTGCCAGCAGCCAAGACCGGGACATCTTATACTATGGCTACACCTTC.

Comments on this clone: A read error may explain this, as a much larger clone is one base away. The sample has other DNA sequences that encode this CDR3 too. The chain is built from TRBV6-4 and TRBJ2-1; no reliable D call. Germline-derived CDR1 and CDR2 are MRHNA and SNTAGT. This CDR3 spans 14 amino acids. The V end lost 6 bases, the J end lost 0 bases, and 9 bases lay between the germline ends. In DNA, the CDR3 is TGTGCCAGCAGCGCCGATAGCTCCTACAATGAGCAGTTCTTC. Translated: CASSADSSYNEQFF.

This clone was recorded once. This chain connects TRBV7-2 to TRBJ1-1; D possibly corresponds to TRBD1 (6 bases). The V end lost 1 base, the J end lost 5 bases, and 14 bases lay between the germline ends. The CDR3 contains 15 residues. Germline V gene sequence: CDR1 SGHTA, CDR2 FQGNSA. This CDR3 reads CASSLVGRGGTEAFF. In DNA form, the CDR3 reads TGTGCCAGCAGCTTAGTAGGCAGGGGCGGAACTGAAGCTTTCTTT.

This chain connects TRBV28 to TRBJ1-3; no firm D call. CDR3 size: 15 residues. CDR1 and CDR2 (germline): MDHEN, SYDVKM. V was trimmed by 2 bases and J by 4 bases, leaving 12 bases between them. CDR3 sequence (DNA): TGTGCCAGCAGTTTAGTAGGCGGCCCGGGAAACACCATATATTTT. It is translated as CASSLVGGPGNTIYF.

The chain joins TRBV27 to TRBJ2-1, with 8 bases identical to TRBD2. Trimming at V came to 1 base and at J to 4 bases, leaving 6 bases not matched to a gene. The CDR3 runs to 16 residues. Germline CDR1 MNHEY, CDR2 SMNVEV (reference sequence). CDR3 sequence reads: CASSLLLAEGYNEQFF. In DNA form, the CDR3 reads TGTGCCAGCAGTTTATTACTAGCGGAGGGGTACAATGAGCAGTTCTTC.

This clone came up a few times. The chain uses TRBV4-2 and TRBJ1-2; possible D gene TRBD1, 5 bases. Between the trimmed V and J ends, which lost 4 bases and 8 bases, there was a span of 11 bases. The CDR3 is 12 amino acids. Germline CDR1 is LGHNA and CDR2 is YNFKEQ. CDR3 DNA: TGTGCCAGCAGCCCCGGCAGGGCGGGCTACACCTTC. Amino acid sequence: CASSPGRAGYTF.

The chain combines TRBV7-8 with TRBJ2-5, with a tentative D call TRBD1 (6 bases). V was cut by 7 bases and J by 0 bases, with 12 bases left in between. The CDR3 length is 14 residues. Germline V lookup: CDR1 SGHVS, CDR2 FQNEAQ. CDR3: CASTPGADQETQYF. The CDR3 DNA follows: TGTGCCAGCACCCCAGGGGCAGACCAAGAGACCCAGTACTTC.

This rearrangement joins TRBV13 to TRBJ2-7, with D perhaps TRBD2 (5 bases). The germline CDR1 and CDR2 sequences are PRHDT and FYEKMQ (reference sequence). CDR3 length: 13 amino acids. Trimming shortened V by 1 base and J by 2 bases, and 6 bases separated the two germline ends. DNA for the CDR3: TGTGCCAGCAGCTTAGCGGGAACCTACGAGCAGTACTTC. It encodes CASSLAGTYEQYF.

The count of this clone is one. This chain uses TRBV19 with TRBJ2-2, with 9 bases lining up with TRBD1. Per germline, CDR1 LNHDA and CDR2 SQIVND (reference sequence). There are 12 residues in the CDR3. V shed 11 bases, J shed 6 bases, and the junction held 4 bases outside the gene matches. The DNA of the CDR3 is TGTGCCGGGGGACAGGGTTCCGGGGAGCTGTTTTTT. Translated, it gives CAGGQGSGELFF.

The CDR3 reads CASSTQDSNQPQHF. CDR3 sequence (DNA): TGTGCCAGCAGTACGCAGGATAGCAATCAGCCCCAGCATTTT. The chain uses TRBV27 and TRBJ1-5; D remains ambiguous. Trimming took off 5 bases at V and 0 bases at J, with 8 bases between the two ends. The CDR3 totals 14 residues. Germline V gives CDR1 MNHEY, CDR2 SMNVEV (reference sequence).

This clone was detected only once. The rearrangement uses TRBV5-1 and TRBJ2-1; 11 nucleotides match TRBD2. Germline trimming cut 4 bases from V and 4 bases from J; bases unmatched to any gene: 7. The CDR3 loop spans 16 amino acids. Germline assignment: CDR1 SGHRS and CDR2 YFSETQ. In DNA form, the CDR3 reads TGCGCCAGCAGCACGGGGACTAGCGGAAGATACAATGAGCAGTTCTTC. Its translation: CASSTGTSGRYNEQFF.

The chain employs TRBV7-3 and TRBJ2-7; 8 bases match TRBD1. The CDR3 consists of 13 residues. Germline assignment: CDR1 SGHTA and CDR2 FQGTGA. The junction had 3 bases not matched to a gene; V was cut back by 0 bases and J by 8 bases. The CDR3 DNA is TGTGCCAGCAGCTTAACGACAGGGGACAAGCAGTACTTC. Protein product: CASSLTTGDKQYF.

This rearrangement joins TRBV12-5 to TRBJ2-3; tentatively, D is TRBD1 (6 bases). The V gene lost 2 bases and the J gene lost 2 bases, with 20 bases spanning the gap. From germline, CDR1 is LGHNT and CDR2 FRNRAP. This CDR3 is 18 amino acids long. The CDR3 is CASGLIQDGTHHTDTQYF. The CDR3 coding sequence is TGTGCTAGTGGTTTGATCCAAGACGGGACACACCACACAGATACGCAGTATTTT.

The gene calls are TRBV7-9 and TRBJ1-4; 8 bases map to TRBD1. Germline assignment: CDR1 SEHNR and CDR2 FQNEAQ (reference sequence). The CDR3 extends over 14 amino acids. The junction had 8 bases not matched to a gene; V was cut back by 6 bases and J by 8 bases. The chain's CDR3 is CASSPQGAGEKLFF. CDR3 DNA sequence: TGTGCCAGCAGTCCGCAGGGGGCCGGGGAAAAACTGTTTTTT.

The chain combines TRBV10-3 with TRBJ2-2, with 10 bases that match TRBD1. The germline V gene has CDR1 ENHRY and CDR2 SYGVKD. The CDR3 covers 14 residues. J was trimmed by 5 bases and V by 10 bases; bases with no gene match: 7. The CDR3 reads CATKRTGGTGELFF. The CDR3 nucleotides are TGTGCCACAAAACGGACAGGGGGTACCGGGGAGCTGTTTTTT.

The V gene is TRBV28, the J gene TRBJ1-1; D might be TRBD1 (5 bases). V lost 5 bases, J lost 4 bases, and 11 bases lay in between. The CDR3 is 13 residues long. The germline gives CDR1 MDHEN, CDR2 SYDVKM. CDR3 sequence: CASSTDSFTEAFF. CDR3 DNA: TGTGCCAGCAGTACAGACAGTTTCACTGAAGCTTTCTTT.

CDR3 residues: CASTTDIDGNEQYF. The CDR3, as DNA: TGCGCCAGCACCACAGACATAGACGGCAACGAGCAGTACTTC. V is TRBV5-1 and J is TRBJ2-7; D is unclear. Germline V gene lookup returns CDR1 SGHRS and CDR2 YFSETQ. V was shortened by 6 bases and J by 5 bases, with 18 bases between the two germline ends. The CDR3 length is 14 residues. Based on the CDR3 plus reference TRBV5-1 and TRBJ2-7, the full variable domain is KAGVTQTPRYLIKTRGQQVTLSCSPISGHRSVSWYQQTPGQGLQFLFEYFSETQRNKGNFPGRFSGRQFSNSRSEMNVSTLELGDSALYLCASTTDIDGNEQYFGPGTRLTVT.

This clone appeared once. The CDR3 DNA reads TGCGCCAGCAGCCAAGACACAGGGTTTCTCTATGGCTACACCTTC. Translation gives CASSQDTGFLYGYTF. J is TRBJ1-2 and V is TRBV4-3, with D possibly matching TRBD1 (6 bases). Deletions cut 0 bases from V and 4 bases from J, with 12 bases between. The length of the CDR3 is 15 residues. CDR1 is LGHNA and CDR2 is YSLEER in the germline V gene.

The V and J genes are TRBV14 and TRBJ1-5; 7 bases are shared with TRBD1. The CDR3 sequence is 13 residues long. Trimming removed 10 bases from V and 6 bases from J; junction bases left unmatched: 9. Germline values: CDR1 SGHDN, CDR2 FVKESK. The CDR3 spells CATPDRSGQPQHF. The CDR3 DNA is TGTGCCACCCCGGACAGGAGCGGTCAGCCCCAGCATTTT. Drawing the rest from reference TRBV14 and TRBJ1-5, the complete variable domain is EAGVTQFPSHSVIEKGQTVTLRCDPISGHDNLYWYRRVMGKEIKFLLHFVKESKQDESGMPNNRFLAERTGGTYSTLKVQPAELEDSGVYFCATPDRSGQPQHFGDGTRLSIL.

The V and J genes are TRBV20-1 and TRBJ2-1; D is uncertain. The CDR3 covers 11 residues. The V and J ends lost 3 bases and 12 bases respectively, with 12 bases between them. Germline CDR1 and CDR2: DFQATT and SNEGSKA (reference sequence). This CDR3 is CSASRGGTQFF. The CDR3 region has the DNA TGCAGTGCTAGTAGAGGCGGTACGCAGTTCTTC.

The chain uses TRBV11-3 and TRBJ2-1; 10 nucleotides match TRBD2. Germline loops: CDR1 SGHNT, CDR2 YENEEA. Trimming at V came to 3 bases and at J to 6 bases, leaving 8 bases not matched to a gene. The CDR3 contains 16 residues. The CDR3 loop reads CASSFGKLAGINEQFF. As DNA, the CDR3 is TGTGCCAGCAGCTTTGGCAAACTAGCGGGGATCAATGAGCAGTTCTTC. Drawing the rest from reference TRBV11-3 and TRBJ2-1, the complete variable domain is EAGVVQSPRYKIIEKKQPVAFWCNPISGHNTLYWYLQNLGQGPELLIRYENEEAVDDSQLPKDRFSAERLKGVDSTLKIQPAELGDSAVYLCASSFGKLAGINEQFFGPGTRLTVL.

This clone turned up a few times. This chain uses TRBV7-2 with TRBJ2-5; a possible D gene is TRBD1 (7 bases). The CDR3 loop spans 13 amino acids. Germline lookup yields CDR1 SGHTA and CDR2 FQGNSA. The germline V and J ends were trimmed by 3 bases and 4 bases, with 9 bases remaining between them. CDR3 sequence (DNA): TGTGCCAGCAGCTTCCAGGGGGGAGAGACCCAGTACTTC. It specifies CASSFQGGETQYF.

V gene TRBV11-2 combines with J gene TRBJ2-5; D gene ambiguous. Trimming shortened V by 1 base and J by 4 bases, and 25 bases separated the two germline ends. This CDR3 is 19 amino acids long. Per germline, CDR1 SGHAT and CDR2 FQNNGV. The DNA for the CDR3 is TGTGCCAGCAGCTTAGTTGTTGGTTCGACATACGGCTACAGAGAGACCCAGTACTTC. Translating it yields CASSLVVGSTYGYRETQYF. Using reference TRBV11-2 and TRBJ2-5 for the parts outside the CDR3, the full variable domain is EAGVAQSPRYKIIEKRQSVAFWCNPISGHATLYWYQQILGQGPKLLIQFQNNGVVDDSQLPKDRFSAERLKGVDSTLKIQPAKLEDSAVYLCASSLVVGSTYGYRETQYFGPGTRLLVL.